The entry that follows covers one TCR beta chain sequence. Its antigen is not known. The CDR3 has 17 amino acids. The junction had 14 bases not matched to a gene; V was cut back by 8 bases and J by 1 base. Germline values: CDR1 SGHAT, CDR2 FQNNGV. The sample belongs to a study of shared clonotypes between healthy human individuals. Study results and limitations: Generation probabilities of non-shared clonotypes were lower (relative to those shared by all four donors).

A CD45RA+ naive subset and a CD45RA-negative memory subset were split from CD4+ cells. Some clones are missing from TCRdb's copy, which holds only in-frame ones; the method was immunoSEQ multiplex PCR. In the table there are 2 million to 3 million clones, approximately 94% of which are singletons. Sequencing was done on a sample of naive CD4+ T cells from PBMCs. Subset specified: CD45RA+ positively selected. This chain links TRBV11-2 with TRBJ2-1; 7 bases align to TRBD2. The receptor's source is a man between 18 and 35 years old in good health. Some clones in this sample may be carry-over from other donors' samples. The CDR3 spells CASGRGPTSNSYNEQFF. The CDR3 nucleotides read TGTGCCAGCGGGAGGGGTCCCACTAGCAATTCCTACAATGAGCAGTTCTTC.